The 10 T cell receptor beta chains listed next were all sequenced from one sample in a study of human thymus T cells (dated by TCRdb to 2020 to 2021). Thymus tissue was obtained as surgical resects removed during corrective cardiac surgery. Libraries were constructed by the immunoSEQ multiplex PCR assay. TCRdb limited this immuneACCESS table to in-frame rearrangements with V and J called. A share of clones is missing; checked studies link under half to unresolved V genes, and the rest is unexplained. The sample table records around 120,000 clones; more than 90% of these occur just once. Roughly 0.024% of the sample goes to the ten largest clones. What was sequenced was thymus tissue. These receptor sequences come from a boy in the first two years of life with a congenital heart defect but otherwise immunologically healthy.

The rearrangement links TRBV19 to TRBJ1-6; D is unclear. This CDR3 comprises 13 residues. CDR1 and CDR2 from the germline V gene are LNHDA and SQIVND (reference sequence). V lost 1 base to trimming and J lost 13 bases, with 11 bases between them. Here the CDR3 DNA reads TGTGCCAGTAGTATAGGTGAATCATATCCCCTCCACTTT. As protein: CASSIGESYPLHF.

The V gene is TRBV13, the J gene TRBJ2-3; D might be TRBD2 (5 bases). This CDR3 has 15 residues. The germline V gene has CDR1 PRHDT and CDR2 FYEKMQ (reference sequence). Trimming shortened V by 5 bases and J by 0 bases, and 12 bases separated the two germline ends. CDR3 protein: CASSRSGSSTDTQYF. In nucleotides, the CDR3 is TGTGCCAGCAGCCGCAGCGGATCTAGCACAGATACGCAGTATTTT.

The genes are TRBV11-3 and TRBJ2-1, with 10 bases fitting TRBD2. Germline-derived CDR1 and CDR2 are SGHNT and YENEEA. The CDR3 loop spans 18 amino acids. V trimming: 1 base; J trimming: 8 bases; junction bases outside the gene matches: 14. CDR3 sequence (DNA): TGTGCCAGCAGCTTAGGGGCCCTAACTAGCGGGGCGCACCATGAGCAGTTCTTC. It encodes CASSLGALTSGAHHEQFF.

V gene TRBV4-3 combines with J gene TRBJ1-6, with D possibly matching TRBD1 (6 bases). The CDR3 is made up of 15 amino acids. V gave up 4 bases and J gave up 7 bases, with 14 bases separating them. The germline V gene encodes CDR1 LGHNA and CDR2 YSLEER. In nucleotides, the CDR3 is TGCGCCAGCAGCCGATTACAGGGCCCGAATTCACCCCTCCACTTT. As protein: CASSRLQGPNSPLHF.

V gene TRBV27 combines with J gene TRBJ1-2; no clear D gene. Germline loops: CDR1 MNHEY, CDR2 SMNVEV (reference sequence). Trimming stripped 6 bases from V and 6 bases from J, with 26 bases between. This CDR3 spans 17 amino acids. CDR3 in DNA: TGTGCCAGCAGCTCACGGTCTCACCTATCGATTTTTAATGGCTACACCTTC. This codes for CASSSRSHLSIFNGYTF.

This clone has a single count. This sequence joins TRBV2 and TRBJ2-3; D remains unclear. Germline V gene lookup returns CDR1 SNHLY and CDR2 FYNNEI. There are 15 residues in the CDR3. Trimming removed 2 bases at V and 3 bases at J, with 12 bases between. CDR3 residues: CASSEPAPATDTQYF. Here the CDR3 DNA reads TGTGCCAGCAGTGAACCAGCCCCAGCTACAGATACGCAGTATTTT.

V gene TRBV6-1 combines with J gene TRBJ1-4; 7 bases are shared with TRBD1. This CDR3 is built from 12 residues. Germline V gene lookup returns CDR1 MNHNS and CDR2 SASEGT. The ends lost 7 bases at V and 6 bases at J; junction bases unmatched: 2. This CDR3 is CASNTGDEKLFF. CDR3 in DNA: TGTGCCAGCAACACAGGGGATGAAAAACTGTTTTTT.

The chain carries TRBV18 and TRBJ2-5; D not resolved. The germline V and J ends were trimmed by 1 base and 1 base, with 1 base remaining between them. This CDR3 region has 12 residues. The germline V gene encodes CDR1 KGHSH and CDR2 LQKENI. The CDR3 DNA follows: TGTGCCAGCTCACCACGCCAAGAGACCCAGTACTTC. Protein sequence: CASSPRQETQYF.

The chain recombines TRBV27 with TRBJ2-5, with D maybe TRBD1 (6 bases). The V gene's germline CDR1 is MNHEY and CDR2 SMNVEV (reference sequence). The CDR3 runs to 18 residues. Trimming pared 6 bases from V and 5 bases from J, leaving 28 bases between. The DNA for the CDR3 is TGTGCCAGCAGCCGCACGCCCTCTACAGGGTTCGTAGAGGAGACCCAGTACTTC. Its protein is CASSRTPSTGFVEETQYF.

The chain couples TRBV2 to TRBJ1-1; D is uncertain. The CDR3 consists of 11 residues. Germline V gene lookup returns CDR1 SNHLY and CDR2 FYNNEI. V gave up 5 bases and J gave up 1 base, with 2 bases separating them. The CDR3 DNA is TGTGCCAGCAGTCCGAACACTGAAGCTTTCTTT. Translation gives CASSPNTEAFF.